These T cell receptor beta chains were read from a single sample in a study of vaccination effects on CD4 cells after COVID-19. What these receptors recognize is not known. Method: immunoSEQ multiplex PCR; TCRdb's copy keeps in-frame clones and lacks some. This table holds 45,000 to 65,000 clones, around 73% found once. Sequenced here: CD4+ T cells from PBMCs cultured without peptide, sampled after COVID-19 vaccination. The receptors originated from a human donor who received a COVID-19 vaccine. Both conserved end residues are part of each CDR3. The D gene is left open where the match is weak. Clone size appears in some rows only: once, few, many, or a class for an expanded clone.

DNA: TGTGCCTGGAGAGGGGTGGGGTACACTGAAGCTTTCTTT
CDR3: CAWRGVGYTEAFF
V: TRBV30
size: NA
J: TRBJ1-1
D: NA

DNA: TGTGCCAGCAGCCAGAAACCCCCAGGTCTACTCTCTGGAAACACCATATATTTT
CDR3: CASSQKPPGLLSGNTIYF
V: TRBV4-2
size: once
J: TRBJ1-3
D: NA

DNA: TGTGCCAGCAGAAGTAGACAGGGGGCCTCCTACAATGAGCAGTTCTTC
CDR3: CASRSRQGASYNEQFF
V: TRBV28
size: NA
J: TRBJ2-1
D: TRBD1

DNA: TGCGCCAGCAGCCCTTGGCGCCTAGCGGGAGGTGGGAATGAGCAGTTCTTC
CDR3: CASSPWRLAGGGNEQFF
V: TRBV4-1
size: NA
J: TRBJ2-1
D: TRBD2

DNA: TGTGCCAGCTCAGGTCCCGGGATGAACACTGAAGCTTTCTTT
CDR3: CASSGPGMNTEAFF
V: TRBV5-4
size: once
J: TRBJ1-1
D: NA

DNA: TGTGCCAGTAGTACCAAACTCCTGGACAGGTCTAATGAAAAACTGTTTTTT
CDR3: CASSTKLLDRSNEKLFF
V: TRBV19
size: NA
J: TRBJ1-4
D: TRBD1

DNA: TGTGCCACCAGTCTTAGTTCCAATCAGCCCCAGCATTTT
CDR3: CATSLSSNQPQHF
V: TRBV24-1
size: few
J: TRBJ1-5
D: NA

DNA: TGTGCCTGGAGTGTACCTCCTAGGAAAACCGTCTATGGCTACACCTTC
CDR3: CAWSVPPRKTVYGYTF
V: TRBV30
size: few
J: TRBJ1-2
D: NA

DNA: TGCGCCAGCAGCCCCTCGACAGGGTATGAAGCTTTCTTT
CDR3: CASSPSTGYEAFF
V: TRBV5-1
size: NA
J: TRBJ1-1
D: TRBD1

DNA: TGTGCCACCAGCGAAAATACCGGGACTATCACAGATACGCAGTATTTT
CDR3: CATSENTGTITDTQYF
V: TRBV15
size: NA
J: TRBJ2-3
D: TRBD2

DNA: TGTGCTAGTGGTTTGGCACTAGCGGGGGGAGCAGATACGCAGTATTTT
CDR3: CASGLALAGGADTQYF
V: TRBV12-5
size: once
J: TRBJ2-3
D: TRBD2

DNA: TGTGCCAGCAGTCCCTCCCCCCGCCGGGACAGATTTAATAGCAATCAGCCCCAGCATTTT
CDR3: CASSPSPRRDRFNSNQPQHF
V: TRBV28
size: few
J: TRBJ1-5
D: TRBD1

DNA: TGTGCCAGTAGTATACGGTCCCAGGGGGTGCTCGGCTACACCTTC
CDR3: CASSIRSQGVLGYTF
V: TRBV19
size: NA
J: TRBJ1-2
D: TRBD1

DNA: TGCGCCAGCAGCCAATTCAGCGTTCCAGGGCGGACAGGGGCCTACGAGCAGTACTTC
CDR3: CASSQFSVPGRTGAYEQYF
V: TRBV4-1
size: NA
J: TRBJ2-7
D: TRBD1

DNA: TGTGCCAGCAGTTACGGCACTACCTACGAGCAGTACTTC
CDR3: CASSYGTTYEQYF
V: TRBV6-5
size: NA
J: TRBJ2-7
D: NA

DNA: TGTGCCACCAGTACTAGCGGGGTCCCAGATACGCAGTATTTT
CDR3: CATSTSGVPDTQYF
V: TRBV24-1
size: once
J: TRBJ2-3
D: TRBD2

DNA: TGCGCCAGCAGCAAGGCGAGCTCCTACGAGCAGTACTTC
CDR3: CASSKASSYEQYF
V: TRBV5-1
size: NA
J: TRBJ2-7
D: NA

DNA: TGTGCCAGCAGCCCGGCGGGACTAGCGGGCGGGGAGCTGTTTTTT
CDR3: CASSPAGLAGGELFF
V: TRBV28
size: NA
J: TRBJ2-2
D: TRBD2

DNA: TGTGCCAGCAGCTCCCCCAGGGGGGTACGAACTAGCACAGATACGCAGTATTTT
CDR3: CASSSPRGVRTSTDTQYF
V: TRBV7-2
size: NA
J: TRBJ2-3
D: NA

DNA: TGTGCCAGCTCACCCTACCGGGACAGCGATGAAAAACTGTTTTTT
CDR3: CASSPYRDSDEKLFF
V: TRBV18
size: NA
J: TRBJ1-4
D: TRBD1

DNA: TGTGCCAGCTCAACGAGGACTAGCGGGGGGGCCAATGAGCAGTTCTTC
CDR3: CASSTRTSGGANEQFF
V: TRBV18
size: NA
J: TRBJ2-1
D: TRBD2

DNA: TGTGCCAGCAGCTTAGCAACAGGGAGGCACTACGAGCAGTACTTC
CDR3: CASSLATGRHYEQYF
V: TRBV7-9
size: NA
J: TRBJ2-7
D: NA

DNA: TGTGCCAGCAGCTTGCAGGGGGCGAAAGTAGATACGCAGTATTTT
CDR3: CASSLQGAKVDTQYF
V: TRBV5-4
size: NA
J: TRBJ2-3
D: TRBD1

DNA: TGTGCCAGCAGCTTAGGGTCGGTGAACTATGGCTACACCTTC
CDR3: CASSLGSVNYGYTF
V: TRBV5-5
size: few
J: TRBJ1-2
D: NA

DNA: TGCGCCAGCACGGGGCCCGATAATTCACCCCTCCACTTT
CDR3: CASTGPDNSPLHF
V: TRBV5-1
size: NA
J: TRBJ1-6
D: NA

DNA: TGTGCCAGCAGCAACAGGGGTGGACTTTTCCGCGATACGCAGTATTTT
CDR3: CASSNRGGLFRDTQYF
V: TRBV11-1
size: NA
J: TRBJ2-3
D: TRBD1

DNA: TGCGCCAGCAGCATTGACAGGATCTATAATTCACCCCTCCACTTT
CDR3: CASSIDRIYNSPLHF
V: TRBV5-1
size: NA
J: TRBJ1-6
D: NA

DNA: TGTGCCAGCAGTTTCGGGTACTATGGCTACACCTTC
CDR3: CASSFGYYGYTF
V: TRBV28
size: NA
J: TRBJ1-2
D: NA

DNA: TGTGCCTGGAGTAGGATGGGCGGGGGCCCCTATGGCTACACCTTC
CDR3: CAWSRMGGGPYGYTF
V: TRBV30
size: NA
J: TRBJ1-2
D: NA

DNA: TGTGCCAGCTCACCAAGGCTGGGAGACAGGCAAGAGACCCAGTACTTC
CDR3: CASSPRLGDRQETQYF
V: TRBV18
size: once
J: TRBJ2-5
D: NA

DNA: TGTGCCAGCAGCGTAGATCCGGGGACCTACGAGCAGTACTTC
CDR3: CASSVDPGTYEQYF
V: TRBV9
size: once
J: TRBJ2-7
D: NA

DNA: TGTGCCAGCAGAGGACCCGGGGAAGGCTACACCTTC
CDR3: CASRGPGEGYTF
V: TRBV12-3/TRBV12-4
size: NA
J: TRBJ1-2
D: NA

DNA: TGTGCCAGCAGTCAGGGACAGGGCTCCTACGAGCAGTACTTC
CDR3: CASSQGQGSYEQYF
V: TRBV6-5
size: NA
J: TRBJ2-7
D: TRBD1